This T cell receptor (beta chain) appears in the sequencing data of a study of response to subunit inactivated influenza vaccine. TCRdb fed the RT-PCR reads into MiXCR, producing one record per CDR3 protein. The table has hundreds of thousands of distinct CDR3 sequences, 25% seen once; the top ten hold approximately 2%. This clonotype was seen only a few times. Its target is not known. This CDR3 region has 16 residues. Germline values: CDR1 LNHNV, CDR2 YYDKDF (reference sequence). V gave up 5 bases and J gave up 4 bases, with 18 bases separating them. Study findings and constraints: Only a handful of new T cells, the authors suggested, are recruited with each seasonal influenza vaccination.

The sample consisted of CD4+ T cells sorted from PBMCs, taken around 5 days after vaccination. The V and J genes are TRBV15 and TRBJ2-1, with D hard to call. This TCR was recovered from a man in his fifties who received an inactivated influenza vaccine. CDR3 DNA: TGTGCCACCAGCTCCATGGGATCACGGGCGTACAATGAGCAGTTCTTC. The encoded protein is CATSSMGSRAYNEQFF. The whole variable domain, remainder taken from reference TRBV15 and TRBJ2-1, is DAMVIQNPRYQVTQFGKPVTLSCSQTLNHNVMYWYQQKSSQAPKLLFHYYDKDFNNEADTPDNFQSRRPNTSFCFLDIRSPGLGDTAMYLCATSSMGSRAYNEQFFGPGTRLTVL.